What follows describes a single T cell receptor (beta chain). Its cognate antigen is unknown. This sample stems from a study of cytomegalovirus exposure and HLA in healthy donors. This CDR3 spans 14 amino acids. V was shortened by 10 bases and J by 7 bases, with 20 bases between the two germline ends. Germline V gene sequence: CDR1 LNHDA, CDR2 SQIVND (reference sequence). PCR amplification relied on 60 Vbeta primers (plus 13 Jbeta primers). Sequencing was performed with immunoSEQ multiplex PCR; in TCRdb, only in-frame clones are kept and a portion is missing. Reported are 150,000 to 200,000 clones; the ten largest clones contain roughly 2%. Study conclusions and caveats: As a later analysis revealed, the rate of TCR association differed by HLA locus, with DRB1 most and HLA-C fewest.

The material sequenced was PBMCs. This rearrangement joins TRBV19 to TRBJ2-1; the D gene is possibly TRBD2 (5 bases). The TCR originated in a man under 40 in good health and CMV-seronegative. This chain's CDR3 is CATTLNMGVNEQFF. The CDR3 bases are TGTGCCACCACACTAAACATGGGAGTTAATGAGCAGTTCTTC.